A single sample gave rise to the 27 T cell receptor beta chains below, sequenced in a study of CD8+ T cells in alopecia areata. Extracted RNA was reverse transcribed, and the resulting cDNA served as sequencing template. The protocol was immunoSEQ multiplex PCR, while the TCRdb copy is restricted to in-frame clones and leaves out a portion. Of approximately 180,000 clones listed, about 53% are singletons. Treatment noted: oral pan-JAK inhibitor, 5-10 mg twice daily. The specimen was CD8+ T cells sorted from blood, collected at week 24, from a patient treated with tofacitinib. All receptors come from a human donor with alopecia areata.

For this clone: Other DNA sequences in this sample translate to the same CDR3. This chain joins TRBV29-1 and TRBJ1-1, with TRBD1 as a possible D gene (5 bases). Germline V lookup: CDR1 SQVTM, CDR2 ANQGSEA. The CDR3 length is 11 residues. Trimming took 6 bases from V and 0 from J, leaving 5 bases between them. The CDR3 bases are TGCAGCGTGGGGGTGAACACTGAAGCTTTCTTT. This encodes CSVGVNTEAFF.

In its sample, this clone was seen a few times. The rearrangement links TRBV29-1 to TRBJ1-2, with D perhaps matching TRBD1 (6 bases). Germline lookup yields CDR1 SQVTM and CDR2 ANQGSEA. The CDR3 is 13 residues long. Trimming took 4 bases from V and 5 from J, leaving 14 bases between them. In DNA form, the CDR3 reads TGCAGCGTTGTAGGGGGGCCTTCTTATGGCTACACCTTC. It specifies CSVVGGPSYGYTF.

CDR3 sequence (DNA): TGCGCCAGCAGTGAGCTTGGACTTAAAGAGACCCAGTACTTC. This sequence encodes CASSELGLKETQYF. The rearrangement joins TRBV10-2 to TRBJ2-5; possibly TRBD2 for D (5 bases). The CDR3 loop spans 14 amino acids. The germline V and J ends were trimmed by 2 bases and 3 bases, with 10 bases remaining between them. Germline V CDR1 and CDR2: WSHSY, SAAADI.

The chain employs TRBV27 and TRBJ2-1; 13 bases fit TRBD2. V shed 4 bases and J 8 bases; nucleotides not matched to a gene: 11. Germline V CDR1 and CDR2: MNHEY, SMNVEV (reference sequence). This CDR3 spans 17 amino acids. CDR3 loop: CASSSMTSGGPGDEQFF. CDR3 DNA: TGTGCCAGCAGTTCAATGACTAGCGGGGGGCCGGGCGATGAGCAGTTCTTC.

The V and J genes are TRBV7-3 and TRBJ1-1, with a possible D match to TRBD1 (5 bases). V was shortened by 3 bases and J by 0 bases, with 14 bases between the two germline ends. The CDR3 sequence is 16 residues long. Germline V gene sequence: CDR1 SGHTA, CDR2 FQGTGA. The CDR3 is CASSLEGRGLNTEAFF. The CDR3 DNA follows: TGTGCCAGCAGCTTGGAGGGGAGGGGTCTGAACACTGAAGCTTTCTTT.

The chain has TRBV30 and TRBJ1-1; D is unclear. Germline V gene sequence: CDR1 GTSNPN, CDR2 SVGIG (reference sequence). V was trimmed by 0 bases and J by 0 bases, leaving 8 bases between them. This CDR3 spans 14 amino acids. CDR3: CAWSVVSMNTEAFF. Here the CDR3 DNA reads TGTGCCTGGAGTGTTGTCAGCATGAACACTGAAGCTTTCTTT.

The J gene is TRBJ1-5, the V gene TRBV19, with a weak D call TRBD1 (5 bases). The CDR3 spans 13 residues. V lost 6 bases to trimming and J lost 5 bases, with 11 bases between them. The germline gives CDR1 LNHDA, CDR2 SQIVND (reference sequence). CDR3 sequence (DNA): TGTGCCAGTAGAGACAGAATCGATCAGCCCCAGCATTTT. Amino acid sequence: CASRDRIDQPQHF.

The chain carries TRBV6-5 and TRBJ2-7; TRBD1 matches at 8 bases. The J segment lost 0 bases and the V segment lost 5 bases, leaving 3 bases of the junction unmatched. There are 14 residues in the CDR3. Germline assignment: CDR1 MNHEY and CDR2 SVGAGI. CDR3 amino acids: CASSIDRGSYEQYF. The CDR3 bases are TGTGCCAGCAGTATCGACAGGGGCTCCTACGAGCAGTACTTC.

The rearrangement joins TRBV28 to TRBJ1-6, with TRBD1 as a possible D gene (6 bases). The CDR3 has 16 amino acids. The V gene lost 5 bases and the J gene lost 7 bases, with 18 bases spanning the gap. Germline CDR1 is MDHEN and CDR2 is SYDVKM. Here the CDR3 reads CASSPAPDSQNSPLHF. The CDR3 DNA reads TGTGCCAGCAGTCCGGCACCGGACAGCCAGAATTCACCCCTCCACTTT.

This clone was picked up a small number of times. The chain combines TRBV11-2 with TRBJ2-3, with D possibly TRBD2 on 6 matching bases. V was cut by 2 bases and J by 2 bases, with 8 bases left in between. The CDR3 covers 14 residues. Germline V lookup: CDR1 SGHAT, CDR2 FQNNGV. Here the CDR3 reads CASSLRGATDTQYF. The CDR3 region has the DNA TGTGCCAGCAGCTTACGCGGGGCCACAGATACGCAGTATTTT.

This clone was found once. This chain connects TRBV27 to TRBJ2-3, with TRBD1 identical over 7 bases. The CDR3 covers 15 residues. CDR1 and CDR2 from the germline V gene are MNHEY and SMNVEV (reference sequence). With 0 bases clipped from V and 1 base from J, the junction kept 1 base outside the gene matches. This CDR3 is CASSLSQGGTDTQYF. As DNA, the CDR3 is TGTGCCAGCAGTTTATCGCAGGGGGGCACAGATACGCAGTATTTT.

This chain uses TRBV4-1 with TRBJ1-5; D not resolved. The V gene's germline CDR1 is MGHRA and CDR2 YSYEKL. There are 14 residues in the CDR3. The V and J ends lost 4 bases and 2 bases respectively, with 9 bases between them. CDR3 amino acids: CASSPIGGNQPQHF. The DNA of the CDR3 is TGCGCCAGCAGCCCGATCGGGGGCAATCAGCCCCAGCATTTT.

There are a few counts of this clone. This chain uses TRBV9 with TRBJ1-1, with TRBD1 matching 8 bases. This CDR3 region has 14 residues. In germline, CDR1 is SGDLS, CDR2 YYNGEE. Losses at the gene ends were 3 bases for V and 3 bases for J; bases not matched to a gene: 4. The CDR3 loop reads CASSGRTGHTEAFF. In DNA form, the CDR3 reads TGTGCCAGCAGCGGCCGGACAGGGCACACTGAAGCTTTCTTT.

This clone was seen a few times. The gene calls are TRBV29-1 and TRBJ2-7; D is unclear. The CDR3 is 13 amino acids. With 4 bases removed from V and 0 bases from J, the gap between germline ends came to 10 bases. Per the germline V gene, CDR1 is SQVTM and CDR2 is ANQGSEA. The CDR3 spells CSVVTDTSYEQYF. DNA of the CDR3: TGCAGCGTTGTCACCGACACCTCCTACGAGCAGTACTTC.

The chain recombines TRBV7-8 with TRBJ1-5; TRBD1 agrees at 7 bases. The V segment lost 1 base and the J segment 4 bases; nucleotides outside the gene matches: 4. Germline CDR1 is SGHVS and CDR2 is FQNEAQ. This CDR3 has 15 residues. The CDR3 DNA reads TGTGCCAGCAGCTTAGGAGGGGGCGTGAATCAGCCCCAGCATTTT. Its protein is CASSLGGGVNQPQHF.

This clone was observed a few times. The rearrangement links TRBV25-1 to TRBJ1-2; D might be TRBD1 (5 bases). With 2 bases removed from V and 4 bases from J, the gap between germline ends came to 17 bases. This CDR3 comprises 16 residues. CDR1 and CDR2 (germline): MGHDK, SYGVNS. DNA for the CDR3: TGTGCCAGCAGTGAAGGGGGGACCAAAACCGGCTATGGCTACACCTTC. As protein: CASSEGGTKTGYGYTF.

The chain recombines TRBV29-1 with TRBJ1-1, with D perhaps matching TRBD1 (6 bases). The CDR3 totals 12 residues. Germline CDR1 reads SQVTM; CDR2 reads ANQGSEA. Trimming stripped 3 bases from V and 10 bases from J, with 15 bases between. CDR3 amino acids: CSVEEGVDGAFF. The CDR3 nucleotides read TGCAGCGTTGAGGAGGGGGTTGATGGAGCTTTCTTT.

V and J are TRBV29-1 and TRBJ1-2, with 9 bases lining up with TRBD1. Per the germline V gene, CDR1 is SQVTM and CDR2 is ANQGSEA. The trim removed 6 bases at V and 1 base at J, leaving 6 bases unmatched. This CDR3 is built from 14 residues. The CDR3 sequence: CSVQTGGFNYGYTF. DNA for the CDR3: TGCAGCGTGCAGACAGGGGGTTTTAACTATGGCTACACCTTC.

The chain recombines TRBV30 with TRBJ2-7; a weak D match, TRBD1 (7 bases). The CDR3 has 16 residues. V was cut by 6 bases and J by 5 bases, with 26 bases left in between. Germline CDR1 reads GTSNPN; CDR2 reads SVGIG (reference sequence). DNA for the CDR3: TGTGCCTGTATCTGGGGGGAACAGGGGATTTACCACGAGCAGTACTTC. It translates to CACIWGEQGIYHEQYF.

The sample holds a few counts of this clone. The chain uses TRBV10-3 and TRBJ1-1, with 9 nucleotides matching TRBD1. V lost 6 bases, J lost 4 bases, and 6 bases stayed unmatched. CDR3 size: 14 residues. CDR1 ENHRY and CDR2 SYGVKD come from the germline V gene. Here the CDR3 DNA reads TGTGCCATCAGATCGACAGGGGGTACCACTGAAGCTTTCTTT. Protein: CAIRSTGGTTEAFF.

CDR3 DNA sequence: TGTGCCAGCGGCAGGTTCTACGAGCAGTACTTC. Its protein is CASGRFYEQYF. This chain joins TRBV6-1 and TRBJ2-7; no firm D call. Germline V lookup: CDR1 MNHNS, CDR2 SASEGT. CDR3 length: 11 amino acids. V was clipped by 8 bases and J by 3 bases, with 8 bases between them.

This sequence joins TRBV7-9 and TRBJ1-1, with 10 bases identical to TRBD1. Germline values: CDR1 SEHNR, CDR2 FQNEAQ (reference sequence). The trim removed 5 bases at V and 5 bases at J, leaving 8 bases unmatched. The CDR3 loop spans 15 amino acids. The CDR3 sequence is CASSPPRTGGTEAFF. The CDR3 nucleotides are TGTGCCAGCAGCCCCCCCAGGACAGGGGGGACTGAAGCTTTCTTT.

This clone has only a few counts. This sequence joins TRBV11-2 and TRBJ2-4, with D maybe TRBD2 (7 bases). The length of the CDR3 is 16 residues. Trimming pared 5 bases from V and 0 bases from J, leaving 14 bases between. Germline loops: CDR1 SGHAT, CDR2 FQNNGV. CDR3 DNA: TGTGCCAGCAGCCCCGTCGGGGGGCCAGCCAAAAACATTCAGTACTTC. Amino acid sequence: CASSPVGGPAKNIQYF. Based on the CDR3 plus reference TRBV11-2 and TRBJ2-4, the full variable domain is EAGVAQSPRYKIIEKRQSVAFWCNPISGHATLYWYQQILGQGPKLLIQFQNNGVVDDSQLPKDRFSAERLKGVDSTLKIQPAKLEDSAVYLCASSPVGGPAKNIQYFGAGTRLSVL.

The chain combines TRBV29-1 with TRBJ1-2, with D perhaps matching TRBD1 (6 bases). CDR3 size: 13 residues. Germline V lookup: CDR1 SQVTM, CDR2 ANQGSEA. The V and J ends lost 2 bases and 4 bases respectively, with 11 bases between them. The CDR3 loop reads CSVESVDSYGYTF. The CDR3 DNA reads TGCAGCGTTGAATCTGTGGACAGCTATGGCTACACCTTC.

Only a few counts were recorded for this clone. The chain has TRBV6-1 and TRBJ2-7, with D maybe TRBD1 (5 bases). Trimming shortened V by 3 bases and J by 2 bases, and 8 bases separated the two germline ends. The V gene's germline CDR1 is MNHNS and CDR2 SASEGT. The CDR3 is made up of 13 amino acids. CDR3 sequence: CASSDDSTYEQYF. Written as DNA, the CDR3 is TGTGCCAGCAGTGACGACAGTACCTACGAGCAGTACTTC.

The chain links TRBV10-3 to TRBJ2-2; 7 bases are shared with TRBD1. The CDR3 runs 14 residues. Per germline, CDR1 ENHRY and CDR2 SYGVKD. Germline trimming cut 10 bases from V and 1 base from J; bases unmatched to any gene: 6. CDR3 nucleotide sequence: TGTGCCACAAAAGGACAGGAGAACACCGGGGAGCTGTTTTTT. The encoded protein is CATKGQENTGELFF.

The chain joins TRBV11-2 to TRBJ2-3; no clear D gene. The CDR3 runs to 14 residues. V lost 4 bases and J lost 2, with 10 bases in between. Germline CDR1 SGHAT, CDR2 FQNNGV. CDR3 residues: CASSSEQITDTQYF. The CDR3 coding sequence is TGTGCCAGCAGCTCCGAACAGATCACAGATACGCAGTATTTT.